Sequencing of this TCR beta chain was carried out in a study of Graves' ophthalmopathy and Graves' hyperthyroidism. Study-level background: Before any treatment was given, at initial diagnosis, peripheral blood was collected. Study results and limitations: The 13-signature model separated ophthalmopathy from stable hyperthyroidism at around 88% sensitivity and roughly 80% specificity. Blood also held most thyroid clonotypes expanded above 0.001 frequency.

Amplification of TCR beta CDR3 regions used RNA transcripts. First-round RT-PCR used HTBI primers; second-round multiplex PCR followed. TCRdb itself ran the multiplex PCR reads through MiXCR, one entry per CDR3 protein. The data show a few hundred thousand distinct CDR3 sequences, 15% to 20% seen once. This clonotype occurred many times. Its matching antigen is unknown. Certain patients were not enrolled. These were patients with other autoimmune diseases, uncontrolled infections, pregnancy or lactation. The germline V gene encodes CDR1 MDHEN and CDR2 SYDVKM. This CDR3 is built from 16 residues. Trimming left V 3 bases short and J 0 bases short, with 11 bases between.

This clonotype originated in a woman between 18 and 30 years old with Graves' ophthalmopathy. This chain joins TRBV28 and TRBJ2-2; D is ambiguous. Source material: peripheral blood. CDR3 in amino acids: CASSLKSLTNTGELFF. In nucleotides, the CDR3 is TGTGCCAGCAGTTTGAAGTCCCTAACGAACACCGGGGAGCTGTTTTTT. Full variable domain (missing parts from reference TRBV28 and TRBJ2-2): DVKVTQSSRYLVKRTGEKVFLECVQDMDHENMFWYRQDPGLGLRLIYFSYDVKMKEKGDIPEGYSVSREKKERFSLILESASTNQTSMYLCASSLKSLTNTGELFFGEGSRLTVL.